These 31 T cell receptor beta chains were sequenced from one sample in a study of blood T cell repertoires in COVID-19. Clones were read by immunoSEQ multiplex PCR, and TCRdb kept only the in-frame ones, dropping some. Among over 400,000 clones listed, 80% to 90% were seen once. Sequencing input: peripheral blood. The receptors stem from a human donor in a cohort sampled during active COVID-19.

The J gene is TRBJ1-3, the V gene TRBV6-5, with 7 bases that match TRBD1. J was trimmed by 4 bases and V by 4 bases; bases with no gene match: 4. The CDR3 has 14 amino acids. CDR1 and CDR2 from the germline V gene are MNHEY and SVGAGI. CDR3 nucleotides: TGTGCCAGCAGTTTCCGGGACAGAGGAAACACCATATATTTT. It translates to CASSFRDRGNTIYF.

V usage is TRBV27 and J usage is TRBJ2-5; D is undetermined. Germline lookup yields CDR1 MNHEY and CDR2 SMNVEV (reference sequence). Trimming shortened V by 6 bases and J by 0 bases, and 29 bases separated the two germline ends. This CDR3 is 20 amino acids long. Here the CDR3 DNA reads TGTGCCAGCAGCCCCGGGTGGCGGAAAGCTCCGACCGCGTACCAAGAGACCCAGTACTTC. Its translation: CASSPGWRKAPTAYQETQYF.

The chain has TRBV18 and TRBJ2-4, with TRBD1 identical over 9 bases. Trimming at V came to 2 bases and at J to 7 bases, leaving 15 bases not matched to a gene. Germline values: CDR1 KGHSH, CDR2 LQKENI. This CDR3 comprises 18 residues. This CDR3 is CASSPLDLDTGGFNIQYF. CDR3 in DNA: TGTGCCAGCTCACCATTGGATCTAGATACAGGGGGCTTTAACATTCAGTACTTC.

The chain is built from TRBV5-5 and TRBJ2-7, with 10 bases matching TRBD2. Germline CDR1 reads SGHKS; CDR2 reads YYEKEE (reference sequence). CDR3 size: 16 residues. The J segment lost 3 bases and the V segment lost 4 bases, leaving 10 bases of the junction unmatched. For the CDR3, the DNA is TGTGCCAGCAGCCCCAAGCTAGCGGGGGTCCTCTACGAGCAGTACTTC. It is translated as CASSPKLAGVLYEQYF.

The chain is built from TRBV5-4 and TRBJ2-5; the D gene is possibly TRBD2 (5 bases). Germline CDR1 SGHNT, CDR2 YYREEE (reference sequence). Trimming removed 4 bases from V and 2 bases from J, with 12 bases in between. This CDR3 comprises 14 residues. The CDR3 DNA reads TGTGCCAGCAGCCTTACTAGTTCGCAAGAGACCCAGTACTTC. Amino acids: CASSLTSSQETQYF.

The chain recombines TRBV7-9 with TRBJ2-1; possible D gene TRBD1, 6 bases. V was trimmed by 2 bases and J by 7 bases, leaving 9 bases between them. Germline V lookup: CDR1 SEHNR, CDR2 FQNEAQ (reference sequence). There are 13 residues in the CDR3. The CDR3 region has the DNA TGTGCCAGCAGCTTATCAGGGGCAAATGAGCAGTTCTTC. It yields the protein CASSLSGANEQFF.

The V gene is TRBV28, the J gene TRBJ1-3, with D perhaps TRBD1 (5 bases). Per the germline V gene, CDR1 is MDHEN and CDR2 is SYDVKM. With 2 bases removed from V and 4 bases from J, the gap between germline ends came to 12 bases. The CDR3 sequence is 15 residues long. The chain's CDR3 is CASSLPRAPGNTIYF. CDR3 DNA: TGTGCCAGCAGTTTACCCAGGGCTCCAGGAAACACCATATATTTT.

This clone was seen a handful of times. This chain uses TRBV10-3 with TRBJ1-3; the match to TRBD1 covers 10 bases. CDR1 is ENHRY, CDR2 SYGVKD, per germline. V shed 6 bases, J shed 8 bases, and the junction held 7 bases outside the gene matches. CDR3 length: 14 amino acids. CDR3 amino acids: CAISPGQGQDTIYF. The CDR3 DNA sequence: TGTGCCATCAGCCCGGGACAGGGGCAGGACACCATATATTTT.

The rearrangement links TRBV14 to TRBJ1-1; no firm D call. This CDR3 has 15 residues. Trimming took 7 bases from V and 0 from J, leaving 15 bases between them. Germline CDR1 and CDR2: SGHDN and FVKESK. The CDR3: CASKTSRVLNTEAFF. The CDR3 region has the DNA TGTGCCAGCAAGACCTCGAGGGTGCTGAACACTGAAGCTTTCTTT.

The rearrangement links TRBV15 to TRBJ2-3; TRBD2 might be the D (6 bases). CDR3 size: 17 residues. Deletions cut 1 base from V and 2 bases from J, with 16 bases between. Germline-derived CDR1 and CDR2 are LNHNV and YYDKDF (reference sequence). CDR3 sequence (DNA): TGTGCCACCAGCAGAGGGATTAGCGGAGCAGACACAGATACGCAGTATTTT. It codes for CATSRGISGADTDTQYF.

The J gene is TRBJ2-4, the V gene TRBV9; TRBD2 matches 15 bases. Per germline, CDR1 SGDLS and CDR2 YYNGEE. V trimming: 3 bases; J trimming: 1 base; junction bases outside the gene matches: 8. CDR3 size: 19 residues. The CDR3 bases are TGTGCCAGCAGCGCCGGGACTAGCGGGAGGATGGTTGCCAAAAACATTCAGTACTTC. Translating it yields CASSAGTSGRMVAKNIQYF.

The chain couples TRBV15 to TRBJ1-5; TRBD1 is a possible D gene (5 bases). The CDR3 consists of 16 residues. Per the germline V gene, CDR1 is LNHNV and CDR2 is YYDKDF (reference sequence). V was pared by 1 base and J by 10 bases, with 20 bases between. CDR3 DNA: TGTGCCACCAGCAGAGTAAAAAATCCGGCGTGGGGCCCCCAGCATTTT. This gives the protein CATSRVKNPAWGPQHF.

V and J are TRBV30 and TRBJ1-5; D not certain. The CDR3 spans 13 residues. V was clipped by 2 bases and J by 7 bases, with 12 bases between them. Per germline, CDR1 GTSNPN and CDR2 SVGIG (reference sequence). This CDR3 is CAWSRSGGQPQHF. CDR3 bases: TGTGCCTGGAGTCGTTCGGGAGGCCAGCCCCAGCATTTT.

The CDR3 region is CASSVDRGPGNTIYF. For the CDR3, the DNA is TGTGCCAGCAGTGTCGACAGGGGGCCTGGAAACACCATATATTTT. The chain recombines TRBV27 with TRBJ1-3; 10 nucleotides line up with TRBD1. There are 15 residues in the CDR3. V lost 5 bases to trimming and J lost 2 bases; unmatched junction nucleotides: 3. The germline CDR1 and CDR2 sequences are MNHEY and SMNVEV (reference sequence).

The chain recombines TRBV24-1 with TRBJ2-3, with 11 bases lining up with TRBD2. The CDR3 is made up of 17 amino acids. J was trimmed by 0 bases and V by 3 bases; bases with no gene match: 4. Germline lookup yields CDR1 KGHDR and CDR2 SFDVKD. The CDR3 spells CATSDASGRISTDTQYF. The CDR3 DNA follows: TGTGCCACCAGTGATGCTAGCGGGAGGATAAGCACAGATACGCAGTATTTT.

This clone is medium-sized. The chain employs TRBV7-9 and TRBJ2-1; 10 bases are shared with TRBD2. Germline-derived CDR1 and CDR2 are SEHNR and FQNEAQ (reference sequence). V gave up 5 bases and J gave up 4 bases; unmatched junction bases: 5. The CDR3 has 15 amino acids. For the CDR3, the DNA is TGTGCCAGCAGCCTCGGACTAGCGGAGTACAATGAGCAGTTCTTC. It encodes CASSLGLAEYNEQFF.

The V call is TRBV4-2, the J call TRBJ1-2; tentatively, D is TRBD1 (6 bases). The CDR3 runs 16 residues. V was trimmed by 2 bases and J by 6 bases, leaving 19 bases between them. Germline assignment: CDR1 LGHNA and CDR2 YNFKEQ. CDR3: CASSQTPSQGLNGYTF. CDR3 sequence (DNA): TGTGCCAGCAGCCAAACCCCCTCACAGGGTTTAAATGGCTACACCTTC.

The CDR3 loop is CASRYTGADGEQFF. The CDR3 DNA sequence: TGTGCCAGTAGATATACAGGGGCGGACGGTGAGCAGTTCTTC. The V and J genes are TRBV19 and TRBJ2-1; 7 bases align to TRBD1. Germline V lookup: CDR1 LNHDA, CDR2 SQIVND (reference sequence). Germline trimming cut 6 bases from V and 9 bases from J; bases unmatched to any gene: 11. This CDR3 has 14 residues.

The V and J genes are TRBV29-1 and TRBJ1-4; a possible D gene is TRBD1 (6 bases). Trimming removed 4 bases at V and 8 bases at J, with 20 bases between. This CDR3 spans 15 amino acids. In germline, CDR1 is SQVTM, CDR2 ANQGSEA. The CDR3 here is CSVGDMGGLGEKLFF. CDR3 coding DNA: TGCAGCGTTGGGGACATGGGAGGGTTGGGGGAAAAACTGTTTTTT. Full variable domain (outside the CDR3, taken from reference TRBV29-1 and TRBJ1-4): SAVISQKPSRDICQRGTSLTIQCQVDSQVTMMFWYRQQPGQSLTLIATANQGSEATYESGFVIDKFPISRPNLTFSTLTVSNMSPEDSSIYLCSVGDMGGLGEKLFFGSGTQLSVL.

CDR3 residues: CASSLGRAAYNEQFF. The CDR3 DNA is TGTGCCAGCAGCTTGGGCAGGGCGGCCTACAATGAGCAGTTCTTC. The chain has TRBV11-3 and TRBJ2-1; D might be TRBD1 (5 bases). The germline V gene has CDR1 SGHNT and CDR2 YENEEA. The CDR3 is 15 amino acids. The V end lost 3 bases, the J end lost 2 bases, and 11 bases lay between the germline ends.

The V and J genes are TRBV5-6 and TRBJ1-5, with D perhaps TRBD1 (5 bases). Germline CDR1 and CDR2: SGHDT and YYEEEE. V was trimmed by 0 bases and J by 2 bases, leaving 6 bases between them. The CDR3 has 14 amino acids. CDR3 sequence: CASSLATGNQPQHF. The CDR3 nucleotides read TGTGCCAGCAGCTTGGCGACAGGCAATCAGCCCCAGCATTTT.

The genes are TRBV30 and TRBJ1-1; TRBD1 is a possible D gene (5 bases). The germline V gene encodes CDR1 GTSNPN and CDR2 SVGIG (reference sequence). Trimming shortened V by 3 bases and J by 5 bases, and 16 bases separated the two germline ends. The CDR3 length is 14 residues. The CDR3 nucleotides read TGTGCCTGGAGCGCGGGAGGGGTCGGGACTGAAGCTTTCTTT. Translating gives CAWSAGGVGTEAFF.

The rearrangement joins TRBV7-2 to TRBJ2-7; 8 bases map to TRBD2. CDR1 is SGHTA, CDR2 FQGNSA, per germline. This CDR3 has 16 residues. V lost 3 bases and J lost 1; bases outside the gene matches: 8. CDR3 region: CASSLTSARPSYEQYF. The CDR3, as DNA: TGTGCCAGCAGCTTGACTAGCGCGAGGCCGTCCTACGAGCAGTACTTC.

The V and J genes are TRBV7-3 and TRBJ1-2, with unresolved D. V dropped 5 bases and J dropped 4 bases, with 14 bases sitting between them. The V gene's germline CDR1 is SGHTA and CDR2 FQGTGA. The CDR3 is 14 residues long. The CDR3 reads CASSKLQGPYGYTF. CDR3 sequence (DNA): TGTGCCAGCAGCAAACTACAAGGCCCCTATGGCTACACCTTC.

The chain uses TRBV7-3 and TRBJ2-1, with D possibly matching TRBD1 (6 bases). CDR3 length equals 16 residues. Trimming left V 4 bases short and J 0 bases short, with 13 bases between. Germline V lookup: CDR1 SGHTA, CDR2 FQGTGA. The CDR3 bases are TGTGCCAGCAGCTCTTCAGGGGTTAGCTCCTACAATGAGCAGTTCTTC. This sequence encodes CASSSSGVSSYNEQFF.

Written as DNA, the CDR3 is TGTGCCAGCAGGACCGGGAACCCGTTTCCCTACGAGCAGTACTTC. Translation: CASRTGNPFPYEQYF. This chain connects TRBV28 to TRBJ2-7, with D perhaps TRBD2 (5 bases). Germline V lookup: CDR1 MDHEN, CDR2 SYDVKM. The CDR3 loop spans 15 amino acids. With 6 bases removed from V and 2 bases from J, the gap between germline ends came to 17 bases.

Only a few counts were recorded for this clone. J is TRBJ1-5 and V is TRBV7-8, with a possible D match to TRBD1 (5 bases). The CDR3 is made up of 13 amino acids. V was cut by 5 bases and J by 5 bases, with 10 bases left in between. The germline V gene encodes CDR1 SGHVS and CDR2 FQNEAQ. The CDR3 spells CASSRGSYQPQHF. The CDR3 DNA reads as TGTGCCAGCAGCAGGGGCTCCTATCAGCCCCAGCATTTT.

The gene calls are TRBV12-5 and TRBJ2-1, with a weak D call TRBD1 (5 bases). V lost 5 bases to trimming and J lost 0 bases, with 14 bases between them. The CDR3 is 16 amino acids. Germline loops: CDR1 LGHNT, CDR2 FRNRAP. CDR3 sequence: CASGRPTEISYNEQFF. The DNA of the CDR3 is TGTGCTAGTGGTCGCCCGACAGAAATCTCCTACAATGAGCAGTTCTTC.

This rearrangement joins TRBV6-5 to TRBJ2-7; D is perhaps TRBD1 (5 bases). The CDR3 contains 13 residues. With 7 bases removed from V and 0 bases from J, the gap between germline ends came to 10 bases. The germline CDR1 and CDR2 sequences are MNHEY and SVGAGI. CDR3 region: CASNPTDSYEQYF. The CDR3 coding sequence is TGTGCCAGCAACCCGACAGACTCCTACGAGCAGTACTTC.

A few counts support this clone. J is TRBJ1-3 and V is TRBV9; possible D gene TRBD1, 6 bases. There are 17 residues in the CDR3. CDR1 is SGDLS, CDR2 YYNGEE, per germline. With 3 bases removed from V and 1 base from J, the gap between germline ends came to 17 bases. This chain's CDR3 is CASSENPGGASGNTIYF. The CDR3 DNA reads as TGTGCCAGCAGCGAGAACCCCGGGGGGGCTTCTGGAAACACCATATATTTT.

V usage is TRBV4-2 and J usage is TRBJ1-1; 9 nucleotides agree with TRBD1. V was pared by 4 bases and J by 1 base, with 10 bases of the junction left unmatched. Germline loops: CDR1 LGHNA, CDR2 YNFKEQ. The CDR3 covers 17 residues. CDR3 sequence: CASSRILGQGPNTEAFF. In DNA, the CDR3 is TGTGCCAGCAGCCGTATTCTGGGACAGGGCCCGAACACTGAAGCTTTCTTT.